This T cell receptor beta chain is from a study of cytomegalovirus exposure and HLA in healthy donors. A remark on this clone: Its antigen remains unknown.

It was with 60 Vbeta and 13 Jbeta primers that the PCR ran. Profiled with immunoSEQ multiplex PCR; TCRdb holds only in-frame clones, not every one. Of roughly 120,000 clones in the sample, 65% to 75% are singletons; the top ten hold approximately 3.9%. CDR1 MNHEY and CDR2 SMNVEV come from the germline V gene (reference sequence). The CDR3 contains 15 residues. V shed 5 bases and J 2 bases; nucleotides not matched to a gene: 4. General study findings and limits: In a later analysis, HLA-associated beta chains showed higher expansion and lower generation probabilities than comparable chains. It was assumed in the presence/absence analyses that sequencing depth was roughly uniform across donors. Reportedly, fewer N-insertions than the roughly 700-donor mean appeared in an Asian-associated ancestry cluster in a later analysis. Only CMV serostatus was available as immune exposure information.

This rearrangement joins TRBV27 to TRBJ1-5; 9 bases fit TRBD1. Sequenced sample: PBMCs. The sequence derives from a woman aged 45-60 years in good health and CMV-seropositive. CDR3 nucleotide sequence: TGTGCCAGCAGTCCCGACAGGGGGGGCAATCAGCCCCAGCATTTT. Protein sequence: CASSPDRGGNQPQHF.